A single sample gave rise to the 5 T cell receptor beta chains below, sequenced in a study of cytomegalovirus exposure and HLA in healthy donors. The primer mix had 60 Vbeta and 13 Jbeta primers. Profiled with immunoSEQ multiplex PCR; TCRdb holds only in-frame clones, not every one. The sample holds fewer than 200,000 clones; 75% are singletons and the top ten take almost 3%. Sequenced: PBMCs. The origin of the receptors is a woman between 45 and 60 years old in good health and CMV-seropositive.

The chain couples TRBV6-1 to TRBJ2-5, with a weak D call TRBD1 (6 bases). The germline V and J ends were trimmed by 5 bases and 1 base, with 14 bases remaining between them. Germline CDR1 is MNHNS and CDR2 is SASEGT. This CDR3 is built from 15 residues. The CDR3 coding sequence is TGTGCCAGCAGTCCTTACGGGGACACCCAAGAGACCCAGTACTTC. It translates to CASSPYGDTQETQYF.

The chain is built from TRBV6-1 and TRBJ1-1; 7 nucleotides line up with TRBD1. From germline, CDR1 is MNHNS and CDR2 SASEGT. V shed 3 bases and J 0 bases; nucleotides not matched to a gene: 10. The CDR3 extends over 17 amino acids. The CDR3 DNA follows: TGTGCCAGCAGTGATACAGGGGCAGTGGTCTTGAACACTGAAGCTTTCTTT. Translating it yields CASSDTGAVVLNTEAFF.

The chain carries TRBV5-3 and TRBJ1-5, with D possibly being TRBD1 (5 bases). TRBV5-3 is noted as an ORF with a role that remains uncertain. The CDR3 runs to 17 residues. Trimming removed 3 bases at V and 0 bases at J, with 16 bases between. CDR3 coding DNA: TGTGCCAGAAGCTCGGACCGGGGGGGATATAGCAATCAGCCCCAGCATTTT. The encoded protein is CARSSDRGGYSNQPQHF.

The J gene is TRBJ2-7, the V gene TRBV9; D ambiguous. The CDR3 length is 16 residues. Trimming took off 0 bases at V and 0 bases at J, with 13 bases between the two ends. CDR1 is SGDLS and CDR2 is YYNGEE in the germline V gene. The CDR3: CASSVGSSSGSYEQYF. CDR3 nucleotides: TGTGCCAGCAGCGTAGGGAGTAGCTCGGGCTCCTACGAGCAGTACTTC.

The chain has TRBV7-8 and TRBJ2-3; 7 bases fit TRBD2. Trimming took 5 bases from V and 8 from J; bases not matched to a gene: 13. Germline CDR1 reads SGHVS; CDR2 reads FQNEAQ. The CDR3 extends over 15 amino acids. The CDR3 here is CASSPLGGGGVTQYF. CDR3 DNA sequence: TGTGCCAGCAGCCCCCTAGGAGGTGGGGGGGTTACGCAGTATTTT. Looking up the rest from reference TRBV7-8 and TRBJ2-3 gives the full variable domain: GAGVSQSPRYKVAKRGQDVALRCDPISGHVSLFWYQQALGQGPEFLTYFQNEAQLDKSGLPSDRFFAERPEGSVSTLKIQRTQQEDSAVYLCASSPLGGGGVTQYFGPGTRLTVL.